These T cell receptor beta chains were read from a single sample in a study of blood T cell repertoires in COVID-19. Measured with immunoSEQ multiplex PCR; TCRdb has only the in-frame clones, and not every one. The table lists fewer than 250,000 clones, around 82% of them singletons. Source material: PBMCs or T cells enriched from blood (not recorded which). The source is a woman in her forties with acute COVID-19. Both conserved end residues are part of each CDR3. The order of the fields is CDR3 length, D gene, V gene, clone size, J gene, CDR3 DNA, CDR3 protein. The D gene is left open where the match is weak. Size tells how often a clone was seen (once, few, many) or the class of an expanded clone, and some rows leave it out.

15	NA	TRBV5-1	NA	TRBJ1-2	TGCGCCAGCAGCTTGAACGTACGGGACACTCATGGCTACACCTTC	CASSLNVRDTHGYTF
18	NA	TRBV7-8	NA	TRBJ1-5	TGTGCCAGCAGCCCCATTGCGGCACCCGAATCTAGCAATCAGCCCCAGCATTTT	CASSPIAAPESSNQPQHF
13	NA	TRBV27	once	TRBJ2-1	TGTGCCAGCAGTTTATCCTTGCGGAATGAGCAGTTCTTC	CASSLSLRNEQFF
15	NA	TRBV4-2	few	TRBJ1-3	TGTGCCAGCAGCCAAGCCGACGGGTCTGGAAACACCATATATTTT	CASSQADGSGNTIYF
14	TRBD1	TRBV24-1	NA	TRBJ2-3	TGTGCCACCAGAGCGGACAGGGACACAGATACGCAGTATTTT	CATRADRDTDTQYF
15	TRBD2	TRBV18	NA	TRBJ2-1	TGTGCCAGCTCACCAGCCCTAGCGGGATCCAATGAGCAGTTCTTC	CASSPALAGSNEQFF
14	NA	TRBV30	NA	TRBJ1-6	TGTGCCTGGAGGATGGGCAGTTCGAATTCACCCCTCCACTTT	CAWRMGSSNSPLHF
15	NA	TRBV19	once	TRBJ2-2	TGTGCCAGTAGTATAAGTCTAGTCAGTGGCGGGGAGCTGTTTTTT	CASSISLVSGGELFF
12	NA	TRBV6-5	NA	TRBJ1-2	TGTGCCAGCAGTTCAGGGGTTTCTGGCTACACCTTC	CASSSGVSGYTF
14	NA	TRBV7-9	NA	TRBJ1-4	TGTGCCAGCAGCTTGGACAGACGTAATGAAAAACTGTTTTTT	CASSLDRRNEKLFF
14	TRBD1	TRBV19	few	TRBJ2-7	TGTGCCAGTAGCTTATCGACAGGGGGCTACGAGCAGTACTTC	CASSLSTGGYEQYF
15	TRBD1	TRBV19	NA	TRBJ1-2	TGTGCCAGTAGTACCCGGAATGGCCAGGGGGCTGGCTACACCTTC	CASSTRNGQGAGYTF
15	NA	TRBV7-2	NA	TRBJ1-5	TGTGCCAGCAGCTTATACCAGGGTGACAATCAGCCCCAGCATTTT	CASSLYQGDNQPQHF
11	NA	TRBV29-1	NA	TRBJ2-2	TGCAGCGTTTATTCGGCCGGGGAGCTGTTTTTT	CSVYSAGELFF
15	TRBD2	TRBV9	NA	TRBJ2-7	TGTGCCAGCAGCGCGACAGGGACTAGCGGGAGCGAGCAGTACTTC	CASSATGTSGSEQYF
12	TRBD1	TRBV30	NA	TRBJ2-4	TGTGCCTGGAACAGGGGTTCGGACATTCAGTACTTC	CAWNRGSDIQYF
13	TRBD1	TRBV27	NA	TRBJ1-2	TGTGCCAGCAGTCGGACAGGGGTTGAGGGCTACACCTTC	CASSRTGVEGYTF
14	NA	TRBV5-1	NA	TRBJ1-1	TGCGCCAGCAGCTGGACAGAAATAAACACTGAAGCTTTCTTT	CASSWTEINTEAFF
13	NA	TRBV7-2	few	TRBJ1-2	TGTGCCAGCAGCTTTAGACAGTCCTATGGCTACACCTTC	CASSFRQSYGYTF
19	NA	TRBV19	many	TRBJ1-2	TGTGCCAGTAGTACCCCCTCAATTGAGACAGATTCACTCGACTATGGCTACACCTTC	CASSTPSIETDSLDYGYTF
15	NA	TRBV2	NA	TRBJ1-4	TGTGCCAGCAGGTCAACCCCCAGAGGTTCTGAAAAACTGTTTTTT	CASRSTPRGSEKLFF
15	NA	TRBV10-1	NA	TRBJ2-3	TGCGCCAGCAGTACCACGCCGAGTCGTGGAGATACGCAGTATTTT	CASSTTPSRGDTQYF
14	NA	TRBV5-6	few	TRBJ2-1	TGTGCCAGCAGCGACGGACTTTCCTACAATGAGCAGTTCTTC	CASSDGLSYNEQFF
14	NA	TRBV30	NA	TRBJ2-5	TGTGCCTGGAGTGAGCAGGGTGGGGTCGGGACCCAGTACTTC	CAWSEQGGVGTQYF
16	TRBD2	TRBV7-2	few	TRBJ2-3	TGTGCCAGCAGCCGCCGACTAGCGGGGGTTGCAGATACGCAGTATTTT	CASSRRLAGVADTQYF
16	TRBD1	TRBV5-1	once	TRBJ1-3	TGCGCCAGCAGCAGGACAGGGGCCTCCTCTGGAAACACCATATATTTT	CASSRTGASSGNTIYF
16	TRBD2	TRBV29-1	NA	TRBJ2-5	TGCAGCGTTGACAGGACTAGCGGGAGACAAACCGAGACCCAGTACTTC	CSVDRTSGRQTETQYF
15	NA	TRBV7-3	NA	TRBJ2-7	TGTGCCAGCAGCTTATCCGGGGGACTCTCCTACGAGCAGTACTTC	CASSLSGGLSYEQYF
21	TRBD2	TRBV2	NA	TRBJ2-1	TGTGCCAGCAGTGATCCCAGGGAGGGAGGGGCAAGGCTAGCTCCGCTCAATGAGCAGTTCTTC	CASSDPREGGARLAPLNEQFF
14	TRBD2	TRBV19	NA	TRBJ2-7	TGTGCCAGTAGCCCGGGGGGGGTGGGCTACGAGCAGTACTTC	CASSPGGVGYEQYF
14	TRBD2	TRBV7-3	NA	TRBJ2-2	TGTGCCAGCAGGCCGGGACTAGCAACCGGGGAGCTGTTTTTT	CASRPGLATGELFF
14	NA	TRBV5-1	NA	TRBJ2-2	TGCGCCAGCAGCTTGGCAGGGAACACCGGGGAGCTGTTTTTT	CASSLAGNTGELFF
15	TRBD2	TRBV27	NA	TRBJ2-3	TGTGCCAGCAGTTTAAGCGGGAGTGGTACAGATACGCAGTATTTT	CASSLSGSGTDTQYF
11	NA	TRBV10-3	NA	TRBJ2-2	TGTGCCATCAGCGGTACCGGGGAGCTGTTTTTT	CAISGTGELFF
15	NA	TRBV7-2	NA	TRBJ1-5	TGTGCCAGCAGCTTCAGTCCCCCAGGAAATCAGCCCCAGCATTTT	CASSFSPPGNQPQHF